The T cell receptor beta chain described here comes from a study of identical twins. Comment on this clonotype: Its specificity is not known.

Study-wide points: Insertions were reduced in abundant cord blood beta clonotypes but not in memory repertoires. Less excess twin sharing appeared in beta out-of-frame sequences. Out-of-frame alpha sequences shared between twins exhibited an excess of low generation probability.

From the 5' RACE reads, TCRdb called clonotypes with MiXCR, one entry per CDR3 protein. Of roughly 230,000 distinct CDR3 sequences listed, about 8% are singletons. CDR3 length: 15 amino acids. The V gene's germline CDR1 is MGHRA and CDR2 YSYEKL. V shed 4 bases, J shed 2 bases, and the junction held 5 bases outside the gene matches. These data also featured in a second study, about yellow fever vaccine responses in identical twins. That study adds: Among the twins, the vaccine T cell response reportedly seemed partly convergent and partly personalized.

The sample comprised CD8+ T cells sorted from blood. This clonotype was sampled from a woman aged 18-29 years in good health. The V gene is TRBV4-1, the J gene TRBJ1-5; 7 nucleotides match TRBD1. The CDR3 region is CASSLTGVGNQPQHF. The CDR3 region has the DNA TGCGCCAGCAGCCTTACAGGGGTGGGCAATCAGCCCCAGCATTTT.